Below, one T cell receptor (beta chain) is given with its context. This CDR3 has 14 residues. CDR1 and CDR2 from the germline V gene are SGDLS and YYNGEE. V was shortened by 2 bases and J by 4 bases, with 11 bases between the two germline ends. This sample is drawn from a study of radiation and T cells in renal cell carcinoma. Indicated time point: blood 2 weeks post-SBRT. The treatment: 15 Gy SBRT to primary tumor, nephrectomy 4 weeks later. Radiation-treated patients gave blood at baseline, week 2 and week 4. The assay was immunoSEQ multiplex PCR, and TCRdb's table has in-frame clones only and misses some. Here the sample spans some 130,000 clones, approximately 78% being singletons.

The chain recombines TRBV9 with TRBJ2-3; tentative D call: TRBD2 (6 bases). Source: blood, taken from a patient whose treatment included radiotherapy and nephrectomy. This TCR was sampled from an older woman with renal cell carcinoma. The CDR3 region is CASSVGSGADTQYF. In nucleotides, the CDR3 is TGTGCCAGCAGCGTTGGTAGCGGAGCAGATACGCAGTATTTT.